The entry below gives a single T cell receptor beta chain sequence along with its context. Its antigen remains undetermined. Base qualities are not provided; no much larger clone lies one nucleotide away. This specimen's treatment or condition label, per the study, means: allogeneic hematopoietic cell transplantation with graft depleted of TCRalphabeta T cells and CD19 B cells. Transplant recipients were children who received TCRalphabeta/CD19-depleted allogeneic hematopoietic cell grafts. Trimming costs V 2 bases and J 2 bases, and their ends lie 12 bases apart. The CDR3 spans 15 residues, from the cysteine through the phenylalanine. CDR3 DNA is the only sequence kept; it has 45 bases, read in frame from the first base. From the germline V gene, CDR1 is SGHRS and CDR2 is YFSETQ. Library preparation employed PCR. The sequencer listed for this sample is Illumina HiSeq 2500. Molecular barcoding was employed in the preparation of TCR libraries, with unique molecular identifiers being used to normalize TCRbeta repertoire quantification. Starting from the raw public reads, TCRdb applied fastp trimming at Q25, assembled clones with MiXCR and retained in-frame beta chains. Identical CDR3 proteins give one entry, which carries the most common genes and DNA. The sample table lists around 700,000 distinct CDR3 sequences, over 10% of them with a count of one. The ten most abundant clones make up 0.79% of the sample.

The sample belongs to a study of T-cell reconstitution after alpha-beta-depleted transplantation in children (TCRdb year 2016). In the study overall: Using TCR repertoire profiling, the study quantitatively followed how T-cell immune reconstitution unfolded in children after TCRalphabeta/CD19-depleted allogeneic hematopoietic cell transplantation. Beyond this particular receptor, the publication reports: Apparently early alphabetaT-cell count recovery about two months after transplant reportedly relied on only several hundred rapidly expanded clones derived from non-depleted graft cells. In some patients, the high TCRbeta diversity seen at day 60 was put down to recipient T cells and intrathymic progenitors that had survived conditioning. Hyperexpanded clone frequencies declined over subsequent months; after one year, T-cell counts and TCRbeta diversity were mostly attributed to newly produced T cells.

The TCR comes from a girl aged 2-9 years with congenital amegakaryocytic thrombocytopenia, due to receive a stem cell transplant. This material consisted of PBMCs, taken before TCRalphabeta/CD19-depleted stem cell transplant. The chain is encoded by TRBV5-1 joined to TRBJ2-3, with the D gene call left open. Here the CDR3 is given as CASSLSVSITDTQYF. The sequenced DNA is TGCGCCAGCAGCTTAAGTGTTAGTATCACAGATACGCAGTATTTT.